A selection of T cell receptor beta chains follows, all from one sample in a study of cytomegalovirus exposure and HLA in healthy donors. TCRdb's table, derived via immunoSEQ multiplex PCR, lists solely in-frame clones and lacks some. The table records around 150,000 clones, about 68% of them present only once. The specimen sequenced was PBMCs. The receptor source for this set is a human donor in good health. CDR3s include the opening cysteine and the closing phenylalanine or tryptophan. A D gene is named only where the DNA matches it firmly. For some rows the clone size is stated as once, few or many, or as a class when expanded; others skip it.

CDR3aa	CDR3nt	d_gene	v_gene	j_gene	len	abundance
CASSPRAGYEQYF	TGCGCCAGCAGCCCCCGCGCGGGTTACGAGCAGTACTTC	.	TRBV5-1	TRBJ2-7	13	.
CASSYSFGTGPSGQYF	TGTGCCAGCAGTTACTCATTCGGGACAGGCCCATCCGGGCAGTACTTC	TRBD1	TRBV6-6	TRBJ2-7	16	.
CASSLGESSYNSPLHF	TGCGCCAGCAGCTTGGGGGAGAGCTCCTATAATTCACCCCTCCACTTT	.	TRBV5-1	TRBJ1-6	16	few
CASLWTSGRGEQYF	TGTGCCAGCCTTTGGACTAGCGGGAGAGGGGAGCAGTACTTC	TRBD2	TRBV28	TRBJ2-7	14	.
CASSPAPHREQFF	TGTGCCAGCAGCCCCGCGCCTCACCGGGAGCAGTTCTTC	.	TRBV9	TRBJ2-1	13	.
CASSLSGGYEQYF	TGTGCCAGCAGCTTATCTGGGGGGTACGAGCAGTACTTC	.	TRBV11-2	TRBJ2-7	13	once
CASSPPGTSGNIQYF	TGCGCCAGCAGCCCGCCGGGGACTAGCGGAAACATTCAGTACTTC	TRBD2	TRBV4-1	TRBJ2-4	15	.
CASSQTGSSYEQYF	TGTGCCAGCAGTCAAACCGGGAGCTCCTACGAGCAGTACTTC	.	TRBV27	TRBJ2-7	14	once
CASSPLEASATYEQYF	TGTGCCAGCAGTCCCCTTGAAGCTAGCGCGACCTACGAGCAGTACTTC	.	TRBV6-6	TRBJ2-7	16	.
CATDRARSIWGRVANEQFF	TGTGCCACCGACCGGGCCCGATCGATTTGGGGGAGGGTAGCCAATGAGCAGTTCTTC	TRBD2	TRBV15	TRBJ2-1	19	.
CASRNYRALNTEAFF	TGTGCCAGCAGAAACTACAGGGCCCTGAACACTGAAGCTTTCTTT	.	TRBV5-5	TRBJ1-1	15	.
CASSITGGADEQYF	TGCGCCAGCAGCATAACAGGGGGCGCGGACGAGCAGTACTTC	TRBD1	TRBV5-1	TRBJ2-7	14	.
CASSLEPQGAGYTF	TGCGCCAGCAGCTTGGAGCCACAGGGGGCTGGCTACACCTTC	TRBD1	TRBV5-1	TRBJ1-2	14	few
CASSPTPPRDRGSVEQYF	TGTGCCAGCTCACCGACTCCTCCACGGGACAGGGGTTCGGTCGAGCAGTACTTC	TRBD1	TRBV18	TRBJ2-7	18	.
CASSRRRPSTDTQYF	TGCGCCAGCAGCCGGCGGAGGCCTAGCACAGATACGCAGTATTTT	.	TRBV5-1	TRBJ2-3	15	.
CASSLEGLAGGGQFF	TGTGCCAGCAGCTTAGAAGGACTAGCGGGAGGGGGGCAGTTCTTC	TRBD2	TRBV11-3	TRBJ2-1	15	.
CASSGKQGGYGYTF	TGTGCCAGCAGCGGAAAACAGGGGGGCTATGGCTACACCTTC	TRBD1	TRBV9	TRBJ1-2	14	.
CASSFLSGGANYGYTF	TGTGCCAGCAGCTTCCTATCGGGGGGGGCTAACTATGGCTACACCTTC	.	TRBV7-2	TRBJ1-2	16	.
CASSEPGLRPEKLFF	TGCGCCAGCAGCGAGCCGGGACTTCGCCCGGAAAAACTGTTTTTT	.	TRBV5-1	TRBJ1-4	15	.
CASSEEEESTEAFF	TGCGCCAGCAGTGAGGAGGAGGAAAGCACTGAAGCTTTCTTT	.	TRBV10-1	TRBJ1-1	14	.
CASSLGGGRQPQHF	TGTGCCAGCAGTTTGGGGGGGGGACGGCAGCCCCAGCATTTT	.	TRBV28	TRBJ1-5	14	.
CASSEAAGSTDTQYF	TGCGCCAGCAGTGAGGCGGCAGGGAGCACAGATACGCAGTATTTT	.	TRBV10-1	TRBJ2-3	15	.
CASSWGEETQYF	TGCGCCAGCTCGTGGGGCGAGGAGACCCAGTACTTC	.	TRBV5-1	TRBJ2-5	12	.
CASSETLQDTQYF	TGTGCCAGCAGCGAGACTCTGCAAGATACGCAGTATTTT	.	TRBV6-4	TRBJ2-3	13	.
CASRTTEGGYTF	TGCGCCAGCAGGACTACAGAGGGTGGCTACACCTTC	.	TRBV5-1	TRBJ1-2	12	.
CASSLGLAGGNEQYF	TGTGCCAGCAGCCTAGGACTAGCGGGAGGGAACGAGCAGTACTTC	TRBD2	TRBV5-4	TRBJ2-7	15	.
CATSRSYGEGNTDTQYF	TGTGCCACCAGCAGATCGTACGGGGAGGGAAACACAGATACGCAGTATTTT	TRBD2	TRBV15	TRBJ2-3	17	once
CASSPQENEKLFF	TGTGCCAGCTCACCCCAGGAAAATGAAAAACTGTTTTTT	.	TRBV18	TRBJ1-4	13	.
CASNSPSVAGPYNEQFF	TGTGCCAGCAACTCACCCTCCGTTGCGGGACCATACAATGAGCAGTTCTTC	.	TRBV28	TRBJ2-1	17	.
CASSPGQGISYNEQFF	TGTGCCAGCTCACCGGGACAGGGAATCTCCTACAATGAGCAGTTCTTC	TRBD1	TRBV18	TRBJ2-1	16	few
CSVGGQGIQETQYF	TGCAGCGTTGGGGGACAGGGTATCCAAGAGACCCAGTACTTC	TRBD1	TRBV29-1	TRBJ2-5	14	.
CASSLGPLSGSTDTQYF	TGTGCCAGCAGCTTAGGGCCCCTTAGCGGAAGCACAGATACGCAGTATTTT	.	TRBV7-3	TRBJ2-3	17	.
CASSLAGAGETQYF	TGTGCCAGCAGCTTAGCGGGAGCTGGGGAGACCCAGTACTTC	.	TRBV7-8	TRBJ2-5	14	.
CASSLAEGTGELFF	TGTGCCAGCAGCTTAGCCGAGGGGACAGGGGAGCTGTTTTTT	.	TRBV11-3	TRBJ2-2	14	.
CASSPRPFQGGPAYEQYF	TGTGCCAGCAGTCCCAGGCCCTTTCAGGGAGGCCCTGCTTACGAGCAGTACTTC	.	TRBV27	TRBJ2-7	18	.
CASSLGVTQEDEQYF	TGCGCCAGCAGCTTGGGAGTCACCCAGGAGGACGAGCAGTACTTC	.	TRBV5-1	TRBJ2-7	15	few
CATLGRVGETEAFF	TGTGCCACCCTAGGCAGGGTAGGTGAGACTGAAGCTTTCTTT	.	TRBV19	TRBJ1-1	14	.
CARDRLQPLAGEAHEQFF	TGTGCCAGGGACAGGTTGCAGCCGCTAGCGGGAGAAGCCCATGAGCAGTTCTTC	TRBD2	TRBV2	TRBJ2-1	18	.
CASSLAGRDTDTQYF	TGCGCCAGCAGCTTGGCCGGGAGAGACACAGATACGCAGTATTTT	.	TRBV5-1	TRBJ2-3	15	.
CAIRGSYNSPLHF	TGTGCCATCCGGGGTAGCTATAATTCACCCCTCCACTTT	.	TRBV15	TRBJ1-6	13	once
CASSTTGQGDGYTF	TGTGCCAGTAGTACTACCGGACAGGGGGACGGCTACACCTTC	TRBD1	TRBV19	TRBJ1-2	14	.
CASSLRQGIYEQYF	TGTGCCAGCAGCTTAAGGCAGGGAATCTACGAGCAGTACTTC	.	TRBV7-9	TRBJ2-7	14	.
CASSPQPSTSRYEQYF	TGTGCCAGCAGCCCCCAACCTTCGACTAGTCGGTACGAGCAGTACTTC	.	TRBV9	TRBJ2-7	16	.
CASSSPIGTPSSYNEQFF	TGTGCCAGCAGTTCCCCTATCGGGACACCCAGCTCCTACAATGAGCAGTTCTTC	.	TRBV28	TRBJ2-1	18	once
CASSFRDSSYEQYF	TGTGCCAGCAGTTTCCGGGACAGCTCCTACGAGCAGTACTTC	TRBD1	TRBV27	TRBJ2-7	14	.
CASSQDLGTGVTEAFF	TGCGCCAGCAGCCAAGATTTAGGGACAGGGGTCACTGAAGCTTTCTTT	TRBD1	TRBV4-3	TRBJ1-1	16	.
CASSPSGRARSTDTQYF	TGTGCCAGCAGCCCCAGCGGGAGGGCCCGGAGCACAGATACGCAGTATTTT	TRBD2	TRBV7-9	TRBJ2-3	17	.
CASSYSAHPYGYTF	TGTGCCAGCAGTTACTCGGCCCATCCCTATGGCTACACCTTC	.	TRBV6-5	TRBJ1-2	14	few
CASSPRDRGFDQPQHF	TGTGCCAGCAGCCCCAGGGACAGGGGATTCGATCAGCCCCAGCATTTT	TRBD1	TRBV7-2	TRBJ1-5	16	once
CASSPAPRGAIYEQYF	TGCGCCAGCAGCCCCGCCCCGCGGGGGGCCATCTACGAGCAGTACTTC	TRBD2	TRBV4-1	TRBJ2-7	16	.
CASSYSGLGSYEQYF	TGTGCCAGCAGTTACTCGGGCCTCGGATCCTACGAGCAGTACTTC	.	TRBV6-5	TRBJ2-7	15	few
CASLPKREGDTGELFF	TGTGCCAGCCTGCCGAAGCGGGAGGGGGACACCGGGGAGCTGTTTTTT	TRBD2	TRBV7-9	TRBJ2-2	16	.
CASWGTSGNNEQFF	TGTGCCAGCTGGGGGACTAGCGGGAACAATGAGCAGTTCTTC	TRBD2	TRBV6-5	TRBJ2-1	14	.
CASSVAGHEASGFYNEQFF	TGTGCCAGCAGCGTAGCAGGTCACGAGGCTAGCGGATTTTACAATGAGCAGTTCTTC	TRBD2	TRBV9	TRBJ2-1	19	.